The entry that follows covers one TCR beta chain sequence. This record belongs to a study of OX40 agonist ivuxolimab in advanced cancers. Germline CDR1 MNHEY, CDR2 SMNVEV (reference sequence). The CDR3 consists of 13 residues. Trimming took off 3 bases at V and 7 bases at J, with 12 bases between the two ends. The table came from immunoSEQ multiplex PCR; TCRdb's copy has only in-frame clones and leaves some out. The top ten hold over 0.4% of the sample, which has approximately 89,000 clones, about 83% seen once. Specimen: CD4+ or CD8+ T cells sorted from blood, collected in a trial of the OX40 agonist ivuxolimab. This TCR came from an adult with an advanced solid tumor such as melanoma, head and neck, liver or kidney cancer. The J gene is TRBJ1-1, the V gene TRBV27; D remains ambiguous. Here the CDR3 reads CASSFSDGYEAFF. The CDR3 DNA follows: TGTGCCAGCAGTTTCTCCGACGGTTATGAAGCTTTCTTT.